This TCR beta chain comes out of a study of blood T cell repertoires in COVID-19. As for the study in general: Acute and convalescent COVID-19 samples came from the United States, Italy and Spain. In each case, the material was cDNA or gDNA derived from T cells, B-cell-depleted T cells, or PBMCs.

Germline V CDR1 and CDR2: SGHDT, YYEEEE. This CDR3 has 14 amino acids. The V end lost 6 bases, the J end lost 1 base, and 12 bases lay between the germline ends. Authors' analysis steps: Estimation of nucleated cell counts relied on the amplification of reference gene primers. TCRdb's copy holds only in-frame clones and misses some; the assay was immunoSEQ multiplex PCR. V and J calls and clone size come straight from that table; D and trimming were deduced from the DNA. Found here are 130,000 to 150,000 clones, about three quarters of them singletons; the top ten hold approximately 2%. The chain links TRBV5-6 to TRBJ2-3, with D maybe TRBD2 (5 bases). The sequenced material came from peripheral blood. The clonotype originates from a woman in her fifties or sixties with acute or convalescent COVID-19. CDR3 amino acids: CASNPWGGTDTQYF. The DNA of the CDR3 is TGTGCCAGCAACCCGTGGGGAGGCACAGATACGCAGTATTTT. The variable domain in full, with the rest retrieved from reference TRBV5-6 and TRBJ2-3, is DAGVTQSPTHLIKTRGQQVTLRCSPKSGHDTVSWYQQALGQGPQFIFQYYEEEERQRGNFPDRFSGHQFPNYSSELNVNALLLGDSALYLCASNPWGGTDTQYFGPGTRLTVL.